This T cell receptor beta chain was profiled in a study of cytomegalovirus exposure and HLA in healthy donors. This CDR3 region has 15 residues. Deletions cut 7 bases from V and 1 base from J, with 14 bases between. Germline loops: CDR1 MNHNS, CDR2 SASEGT. The study ran its PCR with 60 Vbeta and 13 Jbeta primers. Profiling relied on immunoSEQ multiplex PCR, and the TCRdb table lists in-frame clones only, not all of them. The table records 150,000 to 200,000 clones, about 81% of them present only once. As to this clone: Its specificity is not known.

Study outcomes and limitations: Sequencing probably produced one cluster of sequence variants that were highly shared.

Sequenced: PBMCs. This receptor was taken from a girl aged 2 to 10 in good health and CMV-seropositive. V and J are TRBV6-1 and TRBJ2-4; tentative D call: TRBD1 (6 bases). The CDR3 loop is CASTQGGFAKNIQYF. The DNA for the CDR3 is TGTGCCAGCACCCAAGGGGGATTCGCCAAAAACATTCAGTACTTC.